Each of the 9 T cell receptor beta chains below was sequenced from the same sample in a study of breast tumors, draining lymph nodes, adjacent tissues. TCRdb fed the multiplex PCR reads into MiXCR, producing one record per CDR3 protein. Of roughly 260,000 distinct CDR3 sequences listed, more than 30% are singletons. The lymph nodes were axillary draining lymph nodes from breast cancer patients. Source material: axillary lymph node tissue. The receptors stem from a female donor with breast cancer. Some clones in this sample may be carry-over from other donors' samples.

The sample holds a few counts of this clonotype. The chain uses TRBV5-5 and TRBJ2-1; 9 nucleotides match TRBD2. The CDR3 extends over 15 amino acids. Trimming took 4 bases from V and 4 from J; bases not matched to a gene: 6. CDR1 is SGHKS, CDR2 YYEKEE, per germline (reference sequence). CDR3 DNA: TGTGCCAGCAGCCCAACTAGCGGGCTATACAATGAGCAGTTCTTC. This codes for CASSPTSGLYNEQFF.

This clonotype was recorded a few times. This may be a read error: a much more frequent sequence differs by one nucleotide. This sequence joins TRBV20-1 and TRBJ2-7; tentative D call: TRBD2 (6 bases). There are 13 residues in the CDR3. Germline V lookup: CDR1 DFQATT, CDR2 SNEGSKA (reference sequence). CDR3 amino acids: CSATPGADYAQYF. CDR3 DNA sequence: TGCAGTGCAACCCCGGGAGCGGATTACGCGCAGTACTTC.

V is TRBV5-8 and J is TRBJ2-1; 12 bases agree with TRBD2. Germline V gene lookup returns CDR1 SGHTS and CDR2 YDEGEE. Trimming took 7 bases from V and 7 from J; bases not matched to a gene: 12. The CDR3 sequence is 16 residues long. The CDR3 reads CASGLRLAGVSNEQFF. For the CDR3, the DNA is TGTGCCAGCGGCCTCCGACTAGCGGGAGTTTCAAATGAGCAGTTCTTC.

This clonotype occurred many times. This chain uses TRBV6-1 with TRBJ1-4, with 7 positions matching TRBD1. Unmatched junction bases numbered 4, after V lost 1 base and J lost 5 bases. Germline V gives CDR1 MNHNS, CDR2 SASEGT. This CDR3 is built from 15 residues. Here the CDR3 reads CASSEETGHNEKLFF. CDR3 coding DNA: TGTGCCAGCAGTGAAGAGACAGGGCACAATGAAAAACTGTTTTTT.

This clonotype was counted only a few times. A much larger clone is a single base away; this may be a read error. The chain is built from TRBV7-6 and TRBJ2-1, with D perhaps being TRBD1 or TRBD2 (5 bases each). The V and J ends lost 0 bases and 2 bases respectively, with 11 bases between them. The germline CDR1 and CDR2 sequences are SGHVS and FNYEAQ. This CDR3 has 16 amino acids. The CDR3 DNA sequence: TGTGCCAGCAGCTTAGCGGCCGGGGCAGCCTACAATGAGCAGTTCTTC. The encoded protein is CASSLAAGAAYNEQFF.

The chain joins TRBV2 to TRBJ1-4; 10 bases are shared with TRBD1. Trimming removed 8 bases from V and 7 bases from J; junction bases left unmatched: 7. CDR1 SNHLY and CDR2 FYNNEI come from the germline V gene. The CDR3 spans 14 residues. This CDR3 is CASRRDRGSEKLFF. The CDR3 DNA sequence: TGTGCCAGCCGGCGGGACAGGGGAAGTGAAAAACTGTTTTTT.

This clonotype was counted many times. Germline is not matched at one junction end, which may reflect a read error. This rearrangement joins TRBV20-1 to TRBJ2-6; D may match TRBD1 or TRBD2 (5 bases each). This CDR3 comprises 13 residues. Germline lookup yields CDR1 DFQATT and CDR2 SNEGSKA (reference sequence). The CDR3 region is CSARDSGANALTF. CDR3 bases: TGCAGTGCTAGGGACTCTGGGGCCAACGCCCTGACTTTC.

This clonotype has ten or more counts. The chain links TRBV2 to TRBJ2-7; TRBD1 matches 7 bases. The CDR3 has 14 amino acids. Germline CDR1 reads SNHLY; CDR2 reads FYNNEI. Losses at the gene ends were 4 bases for V and 2 bases for J; bases not matched to a gene: 5. DNA of the CDR3: TGTGCCAGCAGTGCGGACAGGACCACCTACGAGCAGTACTTC. Protein sequence: CASSADRTTYEQYF.

The sample holds many counts of this clonotype. The rearrangement links TRBV11-2 to TRBJ1-2, with D perhaps matching TRBD1 (5 bases). The CDR3 is 15 amino acids. Trimming removed 0 bases from V and 2 bases from J, with 10 bases in between. Per germline, CDR1 SGHAT and CDR2 FQNNGV. CDR3 in amino acids: CASSLERGRNYGYTF. The CDR3 DNA sequence: TGTGCCAGCAGCTTAGAGAGGGGACGGAACTATGGCTACACCTTC.